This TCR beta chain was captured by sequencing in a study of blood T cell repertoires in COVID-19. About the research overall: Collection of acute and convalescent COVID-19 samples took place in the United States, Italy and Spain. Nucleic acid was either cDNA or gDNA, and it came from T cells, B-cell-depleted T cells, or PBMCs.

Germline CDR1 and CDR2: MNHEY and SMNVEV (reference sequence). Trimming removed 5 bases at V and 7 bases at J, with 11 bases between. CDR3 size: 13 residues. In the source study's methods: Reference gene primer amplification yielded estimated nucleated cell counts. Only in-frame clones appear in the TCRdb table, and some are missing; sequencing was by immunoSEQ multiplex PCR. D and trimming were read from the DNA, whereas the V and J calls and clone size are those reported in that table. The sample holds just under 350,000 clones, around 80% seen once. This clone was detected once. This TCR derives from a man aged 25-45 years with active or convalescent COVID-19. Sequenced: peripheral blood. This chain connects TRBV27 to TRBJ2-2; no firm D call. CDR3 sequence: CASSHSSGGELFF. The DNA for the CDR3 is TGTGCCAGCAGTCACTCGTCCGGCGGGGAGCTGTTTTTT.